The source of this TCR beta chain is a study of CD8 T cells in ankylosing spondylitis. Study-level results: In ankylosing spondylitis patients, matched synovial fluid reportedly showed significant enrichment of disease-linked clones. Reactive arthritis synovial fluid and blood were previously reported to contain some motif variants. Ankylosing spondylitis blood seemed to carry a telltale TCR beta motif made of under 10 highly homologous variants.

The germline V and J ends were trimmed by 0 bases and 0 bases, with 5 bases remaining between them. Germline values: CDR1 LGHNA, CDR2 YSLEER. CDR3 length equals 14 residues. In making TCR beta libraries, quantitative 5'-RACE with molecular barcodes was used. TCRdb ran MiXCR on the 5' RACE reads and lists one entry per CDR3 protein. The sample has 200,000 to 250,000 distinct CDR3 sequences; 7.3% are singletons. This clonotype has at least ten counts. Its matching antigen is unknown. Material for sequencing was blood, either unsorted or a sorted T cell fraction (not recorded which). The chain employs TRBV4-3 and TRBJ1-1, with D hard to call. This TCR came from a male donor with ankylosing spondylitis. The CDR3, as DNA: TGCGCCAGCAGCCAAGAACTTATGAACACTGAAGCTTTCTTT. Translation gives CASSQELMNTEAFF.